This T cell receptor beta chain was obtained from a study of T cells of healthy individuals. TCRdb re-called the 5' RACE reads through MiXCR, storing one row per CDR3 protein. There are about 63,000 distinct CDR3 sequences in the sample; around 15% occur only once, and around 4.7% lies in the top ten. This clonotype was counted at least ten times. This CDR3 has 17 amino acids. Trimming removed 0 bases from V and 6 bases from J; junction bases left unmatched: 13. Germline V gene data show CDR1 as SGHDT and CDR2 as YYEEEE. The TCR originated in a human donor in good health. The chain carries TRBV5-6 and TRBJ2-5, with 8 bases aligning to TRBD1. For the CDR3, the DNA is TGTGCCAGCAGCTTGGACGTAGGGCAGGGGGCTAGGAAGACCCAGTACTTC. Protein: CASSLDVGQGARKTQYF.